The 26 T cell receptor beta chains in this list originate from one sample, sequenced in a study of cytomegalovirus exposure and HLA in healthy donors. Clones were read by immunoSEQ multiplex PCR, and TCRdb kept only the in-frame ones, dropping some. The sample has 150,000 to 200,000 clones, around 85% seen once. Sequenced input: PBMCs. Receptors originate from a man aged 30 to 39 in good health and CMV-seropositive.

V and J are TRBV6-6 and TRBJ1-3; 7 nucleotides agree with TRBD1. Germline V CDR1 and CDR2: MNHNY, SVGAGI (reference sequence). V lost 6 bases to trimming and J lost 8 bases; unmatched junction nucleotides: 7. The length of the CDR3 is 13 residues. CDR3 loop: CASSSTGRDTIYF. In DNA form, the CDR3 reads TGTGCCAGCAGCTCGACAGGGCGGGACACCATATATTTT.

On this clone itself: This same CDR3 is encoded by further DNA sequences in the sample. This rearrangement joins TRBV29-1 to TRBJ2-7; TRBD1 agrees at 8 bases. Germline trimming cut 3 bases from V and 3 bases from J; bases unmatched to any gene: 1. The germline CDR1 and CDR2 sequences are SQVTM and ANQGSEA. This CDR3 is built from 12 residues. CDR3 protein: CSVETGDYEQYF. CDR3 nucleotide sequence: TGCAGCGTTGAGACAGGGGACTACGAGCAGTACTTC.

The chain recombines TRBV7-9 with TRBJ1-4; tentative D call: TRBD1 (5 bases). CDR1 SEHNR and CDR2 FQNEAQ come from the germline V gene (reference sequence). V lost 5 bases to trimming and J lost 0 bases, with 13 bases between them. The CDR3 runs 16 residues. The DNA for the CDR3 is TGTGCCAGCAGCCTATCCTACAGGTCAACTAATGAAAAACTGTTTTTT. It specifies CASSLSYRSTNEKLFF.

The gene calls are TRBV6-5 and TRBJ1-1, with 8 bases identical to TRBD1. Germline-derived CDR1 and CDR2 are MNHEY and SVGAGI. The CDR3 runs 14 residues. V shed 5 bases and J 5 bases; nucleotides not matched to a gene: 7. CDR3 DNA: TGTGCCAGCAGTGAAAGACAGGGGAAAACTGAAGCTTTCTTT. Its protein is CASSERQGKTEAFF.

The chain links TRBV5-1 to TRBJ1-6; D is possibly TRBD1 (6 bases). The ends were cut back, 1 base at V and 10 bases at J, with 15 bases in the middle. Germline CDR1 is SGHRS and CDR2 is YFSETQ. This CDR3 region has 15 residues. CDR3 sequence (DNA): TGCGCCAGCAGCTTGTTAGCGGGGGGGCAGTCACCCCTCCACTTT. This encodes CASSLLAGGQSPLHF.

The table lists this clone with a count of one. The chain recombines TRBV27 with TRBJ1-2, with 7 bases aligning to TRBD1. With 3 bases clipped from V and 4 bases from J, the junction kept 14 bases outside the gene matches. From germline, CDR1 is MNHEY and CDR2 SMNVEV (reference sequence). CDR3 size: 17 residues. CDR3 DNA sequence: TGTGCCAGCAGTTTCCTAGACAAGGAGGGACAGCTCTATGGCTACACCTTC. It codes for CASSFLDKEGQLYGYTF.

Comment on this clone: The same CDR3 can be traced to other DNA sequences in this sample. The J gene is TRBJ1-2, the V gene TRBV4-3, with TRBD1 identical over 7 bases. The germline V gene has CDR1 LGHNA and CDR2 YSLEER. This CDR3 is 15 amino acids long. V gave up 1 base and J gave up 7 bases; unmatched junction bases: 9. Here the CDR3 DNA reads TGCGCCAGCAGCCAAGCCGCGACAGGGTACGGTGGCTACACCTTC. Translated: CASSQAATGYGGYTF.

The chain carries TRBV4-1 and TRBJ2-7; D is ambiguous. The ends were cut back, 1 base at V and 3 bases at J, with 7 bases in the middle. This CDR3 region has 13 residues. The germline V gene encodes CDR1 MGHRA and CDR2 YSYEKL. The CDR3 nucleotides are TGCGCCAGCAGCCAAGCAGCGAGCTACGAGCAGTACTTC. The encoded protein is CASSQAASYEQYF.

The chain couples TRBV6-4 to TRBJ1-6; no firm D call. The CDR3 sequence is 13 residues long. Trimming took 0 bases from V and 12 from J, leaving 9 bases between them. Germline-derived CDR1 and CDR2 are MRHNA and SNTAGT. The CDR3 sequence is CASSDSGEGPLHF. The CDR3 region has the DNA TGTGCCAGCAGTGACTCCGGCGAGGGACCCCTCCACTTT.

This sequence joins TRBV7-9 and TRBJ2-7, with TRBD2 matching over 13 bases. The CDR3 extends over 18 amino acids. After removal of 3 bases from V and 0 bases from J, the junction contained 8 bases not matched to a gene. Per germline, CDR1 SEHNR and CDR2 FQNEAQ (reference sequence). CDR3: CASSFGLAGAPSSYEQYF. In DNA form, the CDR3 reads TGTGCCAGCAGCTTTGGACTAGCGGGGGCGCCGAGCTCCTACGAGCAGTACTTC.

V and J are TRBV7-3 and TRBJ2-1; TRBD1 matches at 8 bases. Germline CDR1 SGHTA, CDR2 FQGTGA. This CDR3 is 15 amino acids long. V shed 2 bases, J shed 2 bases, and the junction held 2 bases outside the gene matches. CDR3 in amino acids: CASSLGQGPYNEQFF. The DNA of the CDR3 is TGTGCCAGCAGCTTAGGACAGGGACCCTACAATGAGCAGTTCTTC.

V and J are TRBV6-4 and TRBJ1-5; 7 bases are shared with TRBD1. This CDR3 region has 14 residues. Germline lookup yields CDR1 MRHNA and CDR2 SNTAGT. Trimming removed 6 bases from V and 5 bases from J; junction bases left unmatched: 7. The CDR3 bases are TGTGCCAGCAGACTACAGGGGTCTGATCAGCCCCAGCATTTT. Encoded protein: CASRLQGSDQPQHF.

This rearrangement joins TRBV4-3 to TRBJ2-1; 11 nucleotides match TRBD2. Germline CDR1 and CDR2: LGHNA and YSLEER. This CDR3 is 15 amino acids long. Losses at the gene ends were 4 bases for V and 6 bases for J; bases not matched to a gene: 5. CDR3: CASSPTSGGGNEQFF. CDR3 sequence (DNA): TGCGCCAGCAGCCCAACTAGCGGGGGAGGCAATGAGCAGTTCTTC.

The rearrangement joins TRBV16 to TRBJ2-1; 8 bases match TRBD1. The CDR3 is 14 amino acids. V dropped 5 bases and J dropped 8; count of bases not matched to a gene: 8. In germline, CDR1 is KGHSY, CDR2 FQNENV. The CDR3 sequence: CASSSTGGGDEQFF. The CDR3, as DNA: TGTGCCAGCAGCTCTACAGGGGGAGGCGATGAGCAGTTCTTC.

The V call is TRBV29-1, the J call TRBJ2-3; 9 positions agree with TRBD1. Germline CDR1 reads SQVTM; CDR2 reads ANQGSEA. The CDR3 consists of 12 residues. The J segment lost 4 bases and the V segment lost 8 bases, leaving 4 bases of the junction unmatched. The CDR3 DNA reads TGCAGCACCCGGACAGGGGCAGATACGCAGTATTTT. Its translation: CSTRTGADTQYF.

This clone occurred once. The rearrangement joins TRBV15 to TRBJ1-4; D gene uncertain. V was trimmed by 5 bases and J by 4 bases, leaving 17 bases between them. This CDR3 is built from 16 residues. Germline V gives CDR1 LNHNV, CDR2 YYDKDF (reference sequence). CDR3 bases: TGTGCCACCAGCCCCCAGGAGGGCGAACATAATGAAAAACTGTTTTTT. Protein sequence: CATSPQEGEHNEKLFF.

The chain recombines TRBV5-1 with TRBJ2-5; TRBD1 aligns across 9 bases. This CDR3 region has 14 residues. The ends lost 7 bases at V and 4 bases at J; junction bases unmatched: 8. Germline V CDR1 and CDR2: SGHRS, YFSETQ. The CDR3 coding sequence is TGCGCCAGCGTAGCCGGGACAGGGTCAGAGACCCAGTACTTC. Protein: CASVAGTGSETQYF.

Here the CDR3 DNA reads TGCGCCAGCAGCCAAGTTTGGCAGGGGTTCTACGAGCAGTACTTC. Residues: CASSQVWQGFYEQYF. The V gene is TRBV4-3, the J gene TRBJ2-7, with D tentatively TRBD1 (6 bases). V was trimmed by 1 base and J by 3 bases, leaving 13 bases between them. The CDR3 has 15 amino acids. Germline V gene lookup returns CDR1 LGHNA and CDR2 YSLEER.

The CDR3 DNA reads as TGTGCCAGCAGTGAAGCGGAATTCGGTAGGGGGCGAGACTATGGCTACACCTTC. Translating gives CASSEAEFGRGRDYGYTF. The chain employs TRBV6-1 and TRBJ1-2; 7 bases align to TRBD1. The germline CDR1 and CDR2 sequences are MNHNS and SASEGT. J gave up 3 bases and V 0 bases, and 13 bases lay outside the gene matches. The CDR3 totals 18 residues.

The V call is TRBV6-5, the J call TRBJ2-2; D uncertain. The CDR3 totals 14 residues. The V end was cut by 0 bases, the J end by 6 bases, with 8 bases between. CDR1 MNHEY and CDR2 SVGAGI come from the germline V gene. CDR3 loop: CASSYSIVPGELFF. The CDR3 coding sequence is TGTGCCAGCAGTTACTCAATAGTCCCCGGGGAGCTGTTTTTT.

In this sample, this clone turned up a few times. The chain uses TRBV13 and TRBJ1-2; D might be TRBD1 (5 bases). Germline CDR1 and CDR2: PRHDT and FYEKMQ (reference sequence). The CDR3 has 12 residues. The V end lost 3 bases, the J end lost 8 bases, and 10 bases lay between the germline ends. CDR3 in DNA: TGTGCCAGCAGCTTCAGGGTTGCCGGCTACACCTTC. Its protein product is CASSFRVAGYTF.

The CDR3, as DNA: TGTGCCAGCAGTTTATACCCCCGTAGCGGGGGTTACAATGAGCAGTTCTTC. Translation gives CASSLYPRSGGYNEQFF. V and J are TRBV27 and TRBJ2-1; the match to TRBD2 covers 9 bases. Germline values: CDR1 MNHEY, CDR2 SMNVEV (reference sequence). The CDR3 consists of 17 residues. J was trimmed by 4 bases and V by 1 base; bases with no gene match: 8.

The gene calls are TRBV7-2 and TRBJ2-7; 8 bases fit TRBD1. The V gene end was trimmed by 3 bases and the J gene end by 3 bases; junction bases not matched to a gene: 7. CDR1 and CDR2 (germline): SGHTA, FQGNSA. The CDR3 totals 15 residues. The CDR3 reads CASSFYAGQGYEQYF. Here the CDR3 DNA reads TGTGCCAGCAGCTTTTACGCCGGACAGGGCTACGAGCAGTACTTC.

The chain carries TRBV27 and TRBJ2-4; TRBD2 agrees at 7 bases. This CDR3 has 13 amino acids. Germline CDR1 and CDR2: MNHEY and SMNVEV (reference sequence). J lost 8 bases, V lost 9 bases, and 10 bases had no gene match. CDR3 sequence reads: CASSPIREDIQYF. CDR3 DNA: TGTGCCAGTTCGCCCATTCGGGAGGACATTCAGTACTTC.

The V gene is TRBV7-8, the J gene TRBJ2-7; 12 positions match TRBD1. V trimming: 4 bases; J trimming: 3 bases; junction bases outside the gene matches: 7. CDR1 and CDR2 (germline): SGHVS, FQNEAQ. The CDR3 loop spans 16 amino acids. The CDR3 nucleotides read TGTGCCAGCAGCTCCCTCCGGGACAGGGGGCACTACGAGCAGTACTTC. It translates to CASSSLRDRGHYEQYF. The entire variable domain, with the rest obtained from reference TRBV7-8 and TRBJ2-7, is as follows: GAGVSQSPRYKVAKRGQDVALRCDPISGHVSLFWYQQALGQGPEFLTYFQNEAQLDKSGLPSDRFFAERPEGSVSTLKIQRTQQEDSAVYLCASSSLRDRGHYEQYFGPGTRLTVT.

This clone has just a few counts. The V gene is TRBV4-1, the J gene TRBJ1-2; 8 bases match TRBD1. CDR3 length: 14 residues. Germline V lookup: CDR1 MGHRA, CDR2 YSYEKL. The V gene end was trimmed by 2 bases and the J gene end by 4 bases; junction bases not matched to a gene: 3. The CDR3 region has the DNA TGCGCCAGCAGCCAACAGGGGGCGGTCTATGGCTACACCTTC. It is translated as CASSQQGAVYGYTF.